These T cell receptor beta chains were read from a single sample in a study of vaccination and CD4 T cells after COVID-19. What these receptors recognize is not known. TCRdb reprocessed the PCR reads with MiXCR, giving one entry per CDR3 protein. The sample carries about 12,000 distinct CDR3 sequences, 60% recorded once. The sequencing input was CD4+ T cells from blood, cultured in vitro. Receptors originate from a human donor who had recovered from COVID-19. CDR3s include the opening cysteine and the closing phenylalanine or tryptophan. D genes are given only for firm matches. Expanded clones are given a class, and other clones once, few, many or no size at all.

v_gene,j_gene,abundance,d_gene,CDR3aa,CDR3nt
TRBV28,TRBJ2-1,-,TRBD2,CASSSGLRYRFYNEQFF,TGTGCCAGCAGTTCGGGACTACGGTACCGCTTTTACAATGAGCAGTTCTTC
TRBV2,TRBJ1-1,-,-,CASSEFGPAAGAFF,TGTGCCAGCAGTGAATTCGGACCGGCCGCTGGGGCTTTCTTT
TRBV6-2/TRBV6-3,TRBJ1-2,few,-,CASSYEGLLHYGYTF,TGTGCCAGCAGTTACGAGGGACTTCTTCACTATGGCTACACCTTC
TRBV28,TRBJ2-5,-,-,CASAAGDKETQYF,TGTGCCAGCGCCGCGGGCGATAAAGAGACCCAGTACTTC
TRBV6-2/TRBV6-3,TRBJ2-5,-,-,CASSWWARGSETQYF,TGTGCCAGCAGTTGGTGGGCGCGCGGGTCAGAGACCCAGTACTTC
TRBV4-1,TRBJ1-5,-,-,CASSQGQLNQPQHF,TGCGCCAGCAGCCAAGGACAACTCAATCAGCCCCAGCATTTT
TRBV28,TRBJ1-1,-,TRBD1,CASMTGDHPEAFF,TGTGCCAGCATGACAGGGGATCACCCTGAAGCTTTCTTT
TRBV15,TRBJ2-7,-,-,CATSRDPGADEQYF,TGTGCCACCAGCAGAGATCCAGGAGCGGACGAGCAGTACTTC
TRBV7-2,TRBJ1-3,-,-,CASSFRGNTIYF,TGTGCCAGCAGCTTTCGGGGAAACACCATATATTTT
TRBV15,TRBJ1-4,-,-,CATSRATGTPNEKLFF,TGTGCCACCAGCAGGGCTACCGGGACGCCTAATGAAAAACTGTTTTTT
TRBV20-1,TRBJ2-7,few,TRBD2,CSARGLASRYEQYF,TGCAGTGCTAGAGGACTAGCGTCGAGGTATGAGCAGTACTTC
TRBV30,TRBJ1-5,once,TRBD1,CAVEETGAGQPQHF,TGTGCCGTAGAGGAGACAGGGGCAGGTCAGCCCCAGCATTTT
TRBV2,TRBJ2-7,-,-,CASSVRGAKYEQYF,TGTGCCAGCAGTGTACGGGGGGCGAAATACGAGCAGTACTTC
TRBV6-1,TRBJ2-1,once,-,CASRGRQSANEQFF,TGTGCCAGCAGGGGTCGACAGTCGGCCAATGAGCAGTTCTTC
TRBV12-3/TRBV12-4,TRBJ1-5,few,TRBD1,CASSAQGSQPQHF,TGTGCCAGCAGTGCACAGGGGAGTCAGCCCCAGCATTTT
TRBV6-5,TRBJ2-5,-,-,CASSSTSPTREETQYF,TGTGCCAGCAGTTCGACCTCCCCAACTCGGGAAGAGACCCAGTACTTC
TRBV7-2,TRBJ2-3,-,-,CASSLRPDTQYF,TGTGCCAGCAGCCTGAGACCAGATACGCAGTATTTT
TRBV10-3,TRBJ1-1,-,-,CAINRYGDTEAFF,TGTGCCATCAACCGTTATGGGGACACTGAAGCTTTCTTT
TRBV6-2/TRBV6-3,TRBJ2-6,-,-,CASRAHKDSGANVLTF,TGTGCCAGCAGAGCGCATAAAGACTCTGGGGCCAACGTCCTGACTTTC
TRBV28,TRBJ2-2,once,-,CASSHDRKNTGELFF,TGTGCCAGCAGCCATGACAGGAAGAACACCGGGGAGCTGTTTTTT
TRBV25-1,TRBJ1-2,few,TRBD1,CASSESPAGGYGYTF,TGTGCCAGCAGTGAATCGCCCGCAGGGGGTTATGGCTACACCTTC
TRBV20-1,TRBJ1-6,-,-,CSATMGNSPLHF,TGCAGTGCAACGATGGGTAATTCACCCCTCCACTTT
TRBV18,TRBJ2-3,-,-,CASSELRPDTQYF,TGTGCCAGCTCAGAGTTAAGGCCCGATACGCAGTATTTT
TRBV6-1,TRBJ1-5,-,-,CASTPGRSNQPQHF,TGTGCCAGCACCCCCGGTAGGAGCAATCAGCCCCAGCATTTT
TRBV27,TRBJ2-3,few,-,CASRLTTTADTQYF,TGTGCCAGCAGGCTAACTACTACCGCAGATACGCAGTATTTT
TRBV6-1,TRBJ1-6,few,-,CASREGNSPLHF,TGTGCCAGCAGGGAGGGAAATTCACCCCTCCACTTT
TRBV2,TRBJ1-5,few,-,CASRGTDQPQHF,TGTGCCAGCAGGGGAACAGATCAGCCCCAGCATTTT
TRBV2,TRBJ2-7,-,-,CASSPGLGEQYF,TGTGCCAGCAGTCCGGGCCTAGGGGAGCAGTACTTC
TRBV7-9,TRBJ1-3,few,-,CASSPGLSISSGNTIYF,TGTGCCAGCAGCCCAGGACTGTCAATTAGCTCTGGAAACACCATATATTTT
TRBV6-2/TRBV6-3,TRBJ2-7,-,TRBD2,CASSYSFAQVLSGRSSYEQYF,TGTGCCAGCAGTTACTCCTTTGCTCAGGTTCTTAGCGGGAGGTCTTCCTACGAGCAGTACTTC
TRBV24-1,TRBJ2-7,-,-,CATWRFGEQYF,TGTGCCACCTGGAGATTTGGCGAGCAGTACTTC
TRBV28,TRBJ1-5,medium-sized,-,CASSPLRGASNQPQHF,TGTGCCAGCAGCCCCTTGAGGGGGGCCAGCAATCAGCCCCAGCATTTT
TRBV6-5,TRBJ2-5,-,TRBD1,CASSYPDRGETQYF,TGTGCCAGCAGTTACCCCGACAGGGGAGAGACCCAGTACTTC
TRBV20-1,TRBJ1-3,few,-,CSARFGDSSGNTIYF,TGCAGTGCTAGATTCGGGGATAGCTCTGGAAACACCATATATTTT
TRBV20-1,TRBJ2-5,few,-,CSARDRETQYF,TGCAGTGCTAGAGATCGAGAGACCCAGTACTTC